One sample yielded the 3 T cell receptor beta chains listed below, sequenced in a study of cytomegalovirus exposure and HLA in healthy donors. Primers for the PCR totalled 60 Vbeta and 13 Jbeta. The assay was immunoSEQ multiplex PCR, and TCRdb's table has in-frame clones only and misses some. The sample lists some 150,000 clones; 60% to 75% were seen once. Sequencing was performed on PBMCs. Receptors were obtained from a young man in good health and CMV-seronegative.

V and J are TRBV4-1 and TRBJ2-7, with 8 bases that match TRBD1. The junction had 9 bases not matched to a gene; V was cut back by 0 bases and J by 2 bases. The CDR3 contains 17 residues. The V gene's germline CDR1 is MGHRA and CDR2 YSYEKL. CDR3 bases: TGCGCCAGCAGCCAAGACGGGACAGGTCGGACCCCCTACGAGCAGTACTTC. Amino acid sequence: CASSQDGTGRTPYEQYF.

This clone was detected only once. The chain employs TRBV6-6 and TRBJ2-4; D is unresolved. Germline CDR1 MNHNY, CDR2 SVGAGI (reference sequence). The V and J ends lost 7 bases and 7 bases respectively, with 8 bases between them. The CDR3 consists of 11 residues. In DNA, the CDR3 is TGTGCCAGCAAAAACGAGAACATTCAGTACTTC. The encoded protein is CASKNENIQYF.

V and J are TRBV7-9 and TRBJ2-2, with D maybe TRBD1 (6 bases). V was shortened by 1 base and J by 7 bases, with 13 bases between the two germline ends. CDR1 and CDR2 (germline): SEHNR, FQNEAQ (reference sequence). This CDR3 is built from 15 residues. The CDR3 protein is CASSLDEGESGELFF. Written as DNA, the CDR3 is TGTGCCAGCAGCTTAGACGAGGGGGAGAGCGGGGAGCTGTTTTTT.